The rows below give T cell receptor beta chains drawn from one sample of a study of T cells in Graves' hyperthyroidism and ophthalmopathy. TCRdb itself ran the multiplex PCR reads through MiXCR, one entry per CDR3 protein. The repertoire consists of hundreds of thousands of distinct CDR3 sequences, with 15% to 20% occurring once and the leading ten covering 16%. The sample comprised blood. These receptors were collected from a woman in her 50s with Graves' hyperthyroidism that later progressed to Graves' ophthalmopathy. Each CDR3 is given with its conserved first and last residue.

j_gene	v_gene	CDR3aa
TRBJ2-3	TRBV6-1	CASSEFGRGGPDTQYF
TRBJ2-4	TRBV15	CATSSGYLAKNIQYF
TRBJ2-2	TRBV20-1	CSAREDTGELFF
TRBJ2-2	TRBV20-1	CSAFNRAGAGELFF
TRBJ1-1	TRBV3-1	CASSQMVSGTEAFF
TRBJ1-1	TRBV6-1	CASSNFDRASEAFF
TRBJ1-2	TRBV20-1	CSARLTPLAGYTF
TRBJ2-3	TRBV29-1	CSGAARPDTQYF
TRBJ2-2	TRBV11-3	CASSRQGNTGELFF
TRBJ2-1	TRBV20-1	CSSRWFGGARDEQFF
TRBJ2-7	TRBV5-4	CASSLKGQEAYEQYF
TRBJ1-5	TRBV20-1	CSALNTGGNQPQHF
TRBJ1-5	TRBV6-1	CASRGVDNQPQHF
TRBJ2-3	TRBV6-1	CASTLIGGVSDTQYF
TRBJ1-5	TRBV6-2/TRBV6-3	CASSSFGTGSSRSNQPQHF
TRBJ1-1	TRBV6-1	CASRNRNTEAFF
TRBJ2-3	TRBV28	CASSFATSGGGTDTQYF
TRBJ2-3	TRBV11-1	CASSLAVRASGTDTQYF
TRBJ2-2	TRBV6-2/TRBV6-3	CASSLGPIAGELFF
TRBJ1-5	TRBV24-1	CATSDDRENSNQPQHF
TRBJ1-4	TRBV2	CASSRSRSNEKLFF
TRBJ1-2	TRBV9	CASSARGTGRDGYTF
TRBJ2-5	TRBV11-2	CASSPGTGPQETQYF
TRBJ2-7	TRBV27	CASGLTLTGWGGEQYF
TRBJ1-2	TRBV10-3	CAISEARDGGIVGYTF
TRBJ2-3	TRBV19	CASSMFSGGADTQYF
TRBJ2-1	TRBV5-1	CASRPRDRGRSEQFF
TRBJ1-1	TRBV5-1	CASSGQGAVVDTEAFF
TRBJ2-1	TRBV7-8	CASSLAPDQRDEQFF
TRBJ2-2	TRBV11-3	CASSSRGPLRPNTGELFF
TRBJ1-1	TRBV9	CASSGFGQGSAEAFF
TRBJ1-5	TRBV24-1	CATGETGSTINQPQHF
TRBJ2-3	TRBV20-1	CSARESLNSGTESTDTQYF
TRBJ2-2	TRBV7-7	CASSLDLGIGELFF
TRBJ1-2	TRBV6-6	CASSYVGQAQSGYTF
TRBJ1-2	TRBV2	CARVWGGDGYTF
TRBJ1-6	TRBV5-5	CASSPLAQGNNSPLHF
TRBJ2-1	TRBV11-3	CASSSGLVGNEQFF
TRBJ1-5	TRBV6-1	CASSTTYSNQPQHF
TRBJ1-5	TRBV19	CASSILQHSNQPQHF
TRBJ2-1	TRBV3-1	CASSTGSSYNEQFF
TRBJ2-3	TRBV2	CARQGGSTDTQYF
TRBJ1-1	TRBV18	CASSPNLWDHTEAFF
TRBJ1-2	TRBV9	CASSGIDQGPYGYTF
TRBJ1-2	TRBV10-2	CASSESMGTNYGYTF
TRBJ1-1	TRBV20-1	CSARVLGQPYTEAFF
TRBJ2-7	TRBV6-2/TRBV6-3	CASSYGLGGYEQYF
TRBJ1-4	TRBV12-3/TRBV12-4	CASGDGTSNGKLFF
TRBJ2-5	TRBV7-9	CASSHRDTPYQETQYF
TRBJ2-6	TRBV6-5	CASSSRLGANVLTF
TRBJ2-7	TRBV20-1	CGAGKQYF